Below, one TCR beta chain is given with its context. Its antigen is as yet unknown. These data belong to a study of cytomegalovirus exposure and HLA in healthy donors. Looking at the study overall: A prior study identified 110 million or so unique TCR beta sequences from roughly 180 million T cells.

The PCR made use of 60 Vbeta and 13 Jbeta primers. The data were produced by immunoSEQ multiplex PCR, yet TCRdb's version contains in-frame clones alone and is incomplete. The data contain more than 95,000 clones, over 70% of them seen just once; the ten biggest clones take up less than 2.5%. Trimming shortened V by 5 bases and J by 0 bases, and 10 bases separated the two germline ends. There are 14 residues in the CDR3. CDR1 and CDR2 from the germline V gene are SNHLY and FYNNEI. Whole-study results and caveats: By HLA locus, TCR association rates varied in a later analysis, with DRB1 showing the most and HLA-C the fewest. Researchers counted over 150 TCR beta chains as cytomegalovirus-associated. For most TCR beta V segments, an earlier analysis put the productive rate at about 87% or about 30% of the time.

Sequences were obtained from PBMCs. J is TRBJ2-5 and V is TRBV2; D is perhaps TRBD1 (5 bases). The sequence was collected from a young man in good health and CMV-seronegative. CDR3: CASSPDTNQETQYF. In nucleotides, the CDR3 is TGTGCCAGCAGTCCGGACACTAACCAAGAGACCCAGTACTTC.